The next 30 T cell receptor beta chains were all read from a single sample in a study of blood T cells in healthy people across ages (dated by TCRdb to about 2015). Library method: 5' RACE. Sequenced using an Illumina HiSeq 2500. The second PCR ran for roughly 7 to 12 cycles and used a J-beta primer mix along with a sample-barcoded 5' primer. TCRdb reprocessed the public reads (quality trimming at Q25 with fastp, clone calling with MiXCR) and kept in-frame beta chains. CDR3 protein duplicates are merged, each entry listing the most common genes and DNA. The sample data list about 1 million distinct CDR3 sequences, and 35% to 50% of these were observed just once. Of the sample, 18% falls within the top ten clones. The material sequenced was blood. The receptors stem from a woman in her fifties or sixties in good health.

This rearrangement joins TRBV7-2 to TRBJ2-7; D may correspond to TRBD1 or TRBD2 (5 bases each). CDR1 and CDR2 from the germline V gene are SGHTA and FQGNSA. The CDR3 is 15 residues long. Trimming cost V 5 bases and J 0 bases, with 14 bases left between them. The CDR3 sequence is CASSLQPGHSYEQYF. In nucleotides, the CDR3 is TGTGCCAGCAGCCTCCAGCCGGGGCACTCCTACGAGCAGTACTTC. The entire variable domain, with the rest obtained from reference TRBV7-2 and TRBJ2-7, is as follows: GAGVSQSPSNKVTEKGKDVELRCDPISGHTALYWYRQSLGQGLEFLIYFQGNSAPDKSGLPSDRFSAERTGGSVSTLTIQRTQQEDSAVYLCASSLQPGHSYEQYFGPGTRLTVT.

The V call is TRBV20-1, the J call TRBJ2-3, with 9 bases that match TRBD1. Germline V CDR1 and CDR2: DFQATT, SNEGSKA (reference sequence). V was pared by 0 bases and J by 2 bases, with 6 bases of the junction left unmatched. This CDR3 comprises 16 residues. CDR3 bases: TGCAGTGCTAGAGATCCATGGACAGGGGCCACAGATACGCAGTATTTT. Its protein is CSARDPWTGATDTQYF.

In this sample, this clonotype turned up a few times. V and J are TRBV6-6 and TRBJ2-1, with 7 bases identical to TRBD2. The V segment lost 4 bases and the J segment 2 bases; nucleotides outside the gene matches: 8. There are 16 residues in the CDR3. The germline V gene encodes CDR1 MNHNY and CDR2 SVGAGI (reference sequence). This CDR3 reads CASSSPTGGPYNEQFF. DNA for the CDR3: TGTGCCAGCAGTTCGCCCACGGGAGGTCCCTACAATGAGCAGTTCTTC.

This clonotype was detected a few times. The chain combines TRBV20-1 with TRBJ2-7; unclear D gene. This CDR3 contains 16 residues. Trimming cost V 5 bases and J 0 bases, with 20 bases left between them. Germline V gene sequence: CDR1 DFQATT, CDR2 SNEGSKA (reference sequence). CDR3 sequence: CSAGFPRIGPSYEQYF. CDR3 coding DNA: TGCAGTGCTGGGTTCCCCCGTATCGGTCCCTCCTACGAGCAGTACTTC.

The chain links TRBV15 to TRBJ1-5, with TRBD1 matching 9 bases. Trimming at V came to 4 bases and at J to 6 bases, leaving 7 bases not matched to a gene. The CDR3 has 15 residues. Germline lookup yields CDR1 LNHNV and CDR2 YYDKDF (reference sequence). CDR3 coding DNA: TGTGCCACCAGCACCCGGGACAGGGTAGGTCAGCCCCAGCATTTT. It codes for CATSTRDRVGQPQHF.

This clonotype was seen a handful of times. The chain links TRBV5-5 to TRBJ2-5; perhaps D is TRBD1 or TRBD2 (5 bases each). Germline assignment: CDR1 SGHKS and CDR2 YYEKEE (reference sequence). Trimming left V 3 bases short and J 1 base short, with 10 bases between. The CDR3 contains 14 residues. CDR3 nucleotide sequence: TGTGCCAGCAGCTCTGGGGGTGCCCAAGAGACCCAGTACTTC. Residues: CASSSGGAQETQYF.

J is TRBJ2-6 and V is TRBV7-3, with D perhaps TRBD1 or TRBD2 (6 bases each). Trimming stripped 2 bases from V and 2 bases from J, with 13 bases between. This CDR3 comprises 17 residues. In germline, CDR1 is SGHTA, CDR2 FQGTGA. CDR3 in DNA: TGTGCCAGCAGCTTACTTGGAGGGGGTACTGGGGCCAACGTCCTGACTTTC. Translated: CASSLLGGGTGANVLTF.

This sequence joins TRBV27 and TRBJ2-5, with 7 bases fitting TRBD2. CDR1 and CDR2 (germline): MNHEY, SMNVEV (reference sequence). The CDR3 length is 13 residues. The trim removed 6 bases at V and 11 bases at J, leaving 12 bases unmatched. In nucleotides, the CDR3 is TGTGCCAGCAGCGGCGCGCCGGTGGGGGGGCAGTACTTC. It specifies CASSGAPVGGQYF.

In this sample, this clonotype turned up a few times. The chain employs TRBV3-1 and TRBJ2-1; D gene unclear. Deletions cut 5 bases from V and 0 bases from J, with 11 bases between. Germline V CDR1 and CDR2: LGHDT, YNNKEL (reference sequence). This CDR3 has 15 amino acids. The CDR3 DNA is TGTGCCAGCAGCATTTCCATCAGCTCCTACAATGAGCAGTTCTTC. Translated: CASSISISSYNEQFF.

Note on this clonotype: At one end the junction does not follow the germline gene, possibly because of a read error. The rearrangement links TRBV29-1 to TRBJ1-2, with D hard to call. CDR1 and CDR2 from the germline V gene are SQVTM and ANQGSEA. The CDR3 has 12 residues. The CDR3 DNA follows: TGCAGCGTTGGGGGAGCCGTCTATGGCCACACCTTC. It specifies CSVGGAVYGHTF.

The chain couples TRBV7-2 to TRBJ2-7; D gene uncertain. Germline values: CDR1 SGHTA, CDR2 FQGNSA. Deletions cut 3 bases from V and 0 bases from J, with 9 bases between. This CDR3 has 14 amino acids. This CDR3 is CASSFAASSYEQYF. Here the CDR3 DNA reads TGTGCCAGCAGCTTTGCTGCTAGCTCCTACGAGCAGTACTTC. Looking up the rest from reference TRBV7-2 and TRBJ2-7 gives the full variable domain: GAGVSQSPSNKVTEKGKDVELRCDPISGHTALYWYRQSLGQGLEFLIYFQGNSAPDKSGLPSDRFSAERTGGSVSTLTIQRTQQEDSAVYLCASSFAASSYEQYFGPGTRLTVT.

The chain has TRBV5-5 and TRBJ2-4, with D uncertain. The CDR3 has 13 residues. V lost 8 bases, J lost 9 bases, and 18 bases lay in between. In germline, CDR1 is SGHKS, CDR2 YYEKEE (reference sequence). The CDR3 spells CASGIEGQGIQYF. The DNA of the CDR3 is TGTGCCAGTGGGATCGAAGGGCAAGGCATTCAGTACTTC.

The V call is TRBV11-2, the J call TRBJ2-1; 14 bases map to TRBD2. Germline-derived CDR1 and CDR2 are SGHAT and FQNNGV. Unmatched junction bases numbered 7, after V lost 5 bases and J lost 10 bases. CDR3 size: 15 residues. The CDR3 DNA sequence: TGTGCCAGCAGCCCCGGGACTAGCGGGGGTCTGGAGCAGTTCTTC. Its protein is CASSPGTSGGLEQFF.

The rearrangement links TRBV5-1 to TRBJ2-1, with D unclear. Germline values: CDR1 SGHRS, CDR2 YFSETQ. V was cut by 8 bases and J by 5 bases, with 8 bases left in between. This CDR3 is built from 11 residues. The CDR3 DNA is TGCGCCAGTACCCAGAACAATGAGCAGTTCTTC. Translating gives CASTQNNEQFF.

The J gene is TRBJ2-7, the V gene TRBV6-4; 7 nucleotides match TRBD2. This CDR3 spans 15 amino acids. Germline-derived CDR1 and CDR2 are MRHNA and SNTAGT. V gave up 6 bases and J gave up 2 bases; unmatched junction bases: 10. CDR3 protein: CASSQEAGVPYEQYF. As DNA, the CDR3 is TGTGCCAGCAGCCAAGAGGCGGGAGTACCCTACGAGCAGTACTTC.

The gene calls are TRBV5-1 and TRBJ2-3; the match to TRBD2 covers 13 bases. Germline CDR1 SGHRS, CDR2 YFSETQ. Losses at the gene ends were 4 bases for V and 1 base for J; bases not matched to a gene: 6. The CDR3 sequence is 17 residues long. The chain's CDR3 is CASSRGTSGIGTDTQYF. CDR3 nucleotides: TGCGCCAGCAGCCGCGGGACTAGCGGGATCGGCACAGATACGCAGTATTTT.

In regard to this clonotype: Possible read error: a much larger clone is one base away. The CDR3 bases are TGTGCCAGCGGCGGACTGGCTGACACAGATACGCAGTATTTT. Amino acids: CASGGLADTDTQYF. The gene calls are TRBV6-2 or TRBV6-3 and TRBJ2-3; TRBD2 is a possible D gene (5 bases). There are 14 residues in the CDR3. Trimming took 8 bases from V and 2 from J, leaving 14 bases between them. CDR1 and CDR2 (germline): MNHEY, SVGEGT.

This clonotype occurred once. The V call is TRBV5-1, the J call TRBJ2-2, with 7 positions matching TRBD2. Germline V gene lookup returns CDR1 SGHRS and CDR2 YFSETQ. V lost 1 base, J lost 2 bases, and 2 bases stayed unmatched. This CDR3 contains 15 residues. The DNA for the CDR3 is TGCGCCAGCAGCTTGACTAGCGAAAACACCGGGGAGCTGTTTTTT. Amino acid sequence: CASSLTSENTGELFF.

Regarding this clonotype: A read error may explain this, as a much larger clone is one base away. The chain joins TRBV3-1 to TRBJ2-1; D remains ambiguous. The germline V gene has CDR1 LGHDT and CDR2 YNNKEL (reference sequence). The CDR3 sequence is 12 residues long. Deletions cut 0 bases from V and 7 bases from J, with 4 bases between. The CDR3 DNA reads as TGTGCCAGCAGCCAAGAGTGGAATGAGCAGTTCTTC. Its translation is CASSQEWNEQFF.

This clonotype was observed a handful of times. This rearrangement joins TRBV15 to TRBJ2-7; D not resolved. The CDR3 is 15 amino acids. V was clipped by 0 bases and J by 0 bases, with 9 bases between them. Looked up from germline, CDR1 is LNHNV and CDR2 is YYDKDF (reference sequence). In DNA, the CDR3 is TGTGCCACCAGCAGAGATCTGGCGCCCTCCTACGAGCAGTACTTC. Translated, it gives CATSRDLAPSYEQYF. Filled out from reference TRBV15 and TRBJ2-7, the complete variable domain reads DAMVIQNPRYQVTQFGKPVTLSCSQTLNHNVMYWYQQKSSQAPKLLFHYYDKDFNNEADTPDNFQSRRPNTSFCFLDIRSPGLGDTAMYLCATSRDLAPSYEQYFGPGTRLTVT.

J is TRBJ2-7 and V is TRBV7-9, with D perhaps matching TRBD1 or TRBD2 (6 bases each). V dropped 2 bases and J dropped 0 bases, with 14 bases sitting between them. CDR1 is SEHNR, CDR2 FQNEAQ, per germline (reference sequence). CDR3 length: 16 residues. The CDR3 nucleotides are TGTGCCAGCAGCTTAATGGGGGCGGGACCCTCCTACGAGCAGTACTTC. Protein product: CASSLMGAGPSYEQYF.

This clonotype was recorded at least ten times. V usage is TRBV20-1 and J usage is TRBJ2-3; 10 positions match TRBD2. V shed 4 bases and J 1 base; nucleotides not matched to a gene: 5. Germline lookup yields CDR1 DFQATT and CDR2 SNEGSKA (reference sequence). The CDR3 loop spans 15 amino acids. In DNA, the CDR3 is TGCAGTGCTACCGGACTAGCGGAACGCACAGATACGCAGTATTTT. It translates to CSATGLAERTDTQYF.

This chain connects TRBV6-5 to TRBJ2-1; maybe TRBD2 (5 bases). The ends were cut back, 6 bases at V and 2 bases at J, with 11 bases in the middle. The CDR3 contains 14 residues. The germline V gene encodes CDR1 MNHEY and CDR2 SVGAGI. Here the CDR3 DNA reads TGTGCCAGCAGACCGGGGTGGGCCTACAATGAGCAGTTCTTC. Its protein product is CASRPGWAYNEQFF.

V and J are TRBV28 and TRBJ2-7; 9 bases match TRBD1. Germline V gene lookup returns CDR1 MDHEN and CDR2 SYDVKM. Germline trimming cut 5 bases from V and 4 bases from J; bases unmatched to any gene: 9. The CDR3 is made up of 15 amino acids. This CDR3 reads CASSTTGTGLYEQYF. Written as DNA, the CDR3 is TGTGCCAGCAGTACTACCGGGACAGGGCTTTACGAGCAGTACTTC.

This chain uses TRBV9 with TRBJ1-1; TRBD1 matches 11 bases. The CDR3 contains 16 residues. Germline-derived CDR1 and CDR2 are SGDLS and YYNGEE. V dropped 0 bases and J dropped 6; count of bases not matched to a gene: 7. The DNA for the CDR3 is TGTGCCAGCAGCGTAGGGACAGGGGGCACGAGATCTGAAGCTTTCTTT. Amino acid sequence: CASSVGTGGTRSEAFF.

This clonotype showed up just a few times. This chain uses TRBV11-3 with TRBJ2-7, with 8 nucleotides matching TRBD2. In germline, CDR1 is SGHNT, CDR2 YENEEA. The CDR3 is 14 amino acids. Losses at the gene ends were 5 bases for V and 6 bases for J; bases not matched to a gene: 9. CDR3 coding DNA: TGTGCCAGCAGCCTCCTAGCGGGCAATGGCGAGCAGTACTTC. This encodes CASSLLAGNGEQYF. Complete variable domain (other parts from reference TRBV11-3 and TRBJ2-7): EAGVVQSPRYKIIEKKQPVAFWCNPISGHNTLYWYLQNLGQGPELLIRYENEEAVDDSQLPKDRFSAERLKGVDSTLKIQPAELGDSAVYLCASSLLAGNGEQYFGPGTRLTVT.

J is TRBJ1-1 and V is TRBV29-1; D is uncertain. The CDR3 totals 13 residues. Germline assignment: CDR1 SQVTM and CDR2 ANQGSEA. V shed 5 bases and J shed 0 bases, with 10 bases lying between them. CDR3 sequence reads: CSVSFQLNTEAFF. The DNA of the CDR3 is TGCAGCGTTTCCTTCCAGTTGAACACTGAAGCTTTCTTT.

V and J are TRBV20-1 and TRBJ2-3; 10 bases fit TRBD2. Per the germline V gene, CDR1 is DFQATT and CDR2 is SNEGSKA (reference sequence). The CDR3 sequence is 14 residues long. The V and J ends lost 3 bases and 8 bases, in that order; junction bases with no gene match: 8. The CDR3, as DNA: TGCAGTGCTAGGGGTAGACTAGCGGGTCGTACGCAGTATTTT. It encodes CSARGRLAGRTQYF.

The CDR3 bases are TGTGCCAGCAGCGGCCGACTAGTCTACGAGCAGTACTTC. Translated, it gives CASSGRLVYEQYF. The rearrangement joins TRBV27 to TRBJ2-7; the D gene is possibly TRBD2 (6 bases). The V and J ends lost 6 bases and 3 bases respectively, with 12 bases between them. CDR3 size: 13 residues. From germline, CDR1 is MNHEY and CDR2 SMNVEV (reference sequence).

The V and J genes are TRBV29-1 and TRBJ2-1; 8 bases are a match to TRBD2. Germline V CDR1 and CDR2: SQVTM, ANQGSEA. V trimming: 6 bases; J trimming: 15 bases; junction bases outside the gene matches: 10. The CDR3 spans 11 residues. CDR3 residues: CSVKGTRVAFF. In DNA, the CDR3 is TGCAGCGTCAAAGGGACTAGAGTGGCGTTCTTC.